Shown below are 28 T cell receptor beta chains from a single sample sequenced in a study of immune evolution from preneoplasia to lung adenocarcinoma. The method was immunoSEQ multiplex PCR; TCRdb's version includes in-frame clones alone and lacks a portion of them. The sample has some 5,000 clones; roughly four fifths are singletons. Sequencing was carried out using FFPE lung adenocarcinoma in situ tissue. The origin of the receptors is a person between 65 and 79 years old with lung adenocarcinoma.

The chain uses TRBV27 and TRBJ1-2; tentatively, D is TRBD1 (5 bases). V was pared by 2 bases and J by 5 bases, with 12 bases between. This CDR3 has 14 amino acids. Germline V gene lookup returns CDR1 MNHEY and CDR2 SMNVEV (reference sequence). The CDR3 loop reads CASSLRDQGYGYTF. The CDR3, as DNA: TGTGCCAGCAGTTTAAGGGACCAAGGGTATGGCTACACCTTC.

This chain uses TRBV6-5 with TRBJ1-5; 7 bases are shared with TRBD1. Germline assignment: CDR1 MNHEY and CDR2 SVGAGI. The CDR3 sequence is 12 residues long. J gave up 4 bases and V 10 bases, and 4 bases lay outside the gene matches. The CDR3: CATRDRNQPQHF. The CDR3, as DNA: TGTGCCACCAGGGACAGAAATCAGCCCCAGCATTTT.

This clone has just a few counts. The chain couples TRBV6-1 to TRBJ1-2, with D hard to call. Trimming removed 3 bases at V and 2 bases at J, with 16 bases between. The germline V gene has CDR1 MNHNS and CDR2 SASEGT. This CDR3 comprises 16 residues. CDR3 in DNA: TGTGCCAGCAGTGACCCGAGGCGCCCGGCAAACTATGGCTACACCTTC. Its protein product is CASSDPRRPANYGYTF.

V and J are TRBV10-2 and TRBJ2-1; D gene unclear. The germline V gene has CDR1 WSHSY and CDR2 SAAADI. V was clipped by 6 bases and J by 4 bases, with 10 bases between them. The CDR3 covers 13 residues. In DNA, the CDR3 is TGCGCCAGCAGCCCTAGGTATTACAATGAGCAGTTCTTC. This codes for CASSPRYYNEQFF.

This chain uses TRBV19 with TRBJ2-7; no reliable D call. Trimming cost V 10 bases and J 0 bases, with 13 bases left between them. The CDR3 is made up of 13 amino acids. CDR1 and CDR2 from the germline V gene are LNHDA and SQIVND (reference sequence). The CDR3 reads CATGEASSYEQYF. As DNA, the CDR3 is TGTGCCACTGGAGAGGCTAGCTCCTACGAGCAGTACTTC.

This clone was recorded once. The rearrangement links TRBV28 to TRBJ1-2; 9 bases agree with TRBD1. In germline, CDR1 is MDHEN, CDR2 SYDVKM. The CDR3 sequence is 15 residues long. The V gene end was trimmed by 3 bases and the J gene end by 5 bases; junction bases not matched to a gene: 7. The CDR3 DNA sequence: TGTGCCAGCAGTTTCCCCGGACAGGGGACGTATGGCTACACCTTC. Its translation: CASSFPGQGTYGYTF.

This sequence joins TRBV29-1 and TRBJ1-4, with a possible D match to TRBD1 (6 bases). CDR3 length equals 13 residues. Germline lookup yields CDR1 SQVTM and CDR2 ANQGSEA. Deletions cut 6 bases from V and 8 bases from J, with 16 bases between. The CDR3 here is CSVSGDVGEKLFF. Written as DNA, the CDR3 is TGCAGCGTCTCAGGGGACGTGGGGGAAAAACTGTTTTTT.

This chain joins TRBV5-8 and TRBJ2-3; 8 nucleotides agree with TRBD1. The V gene end was trimmed by 3 bases and the J gene end by 6 bases; junction bases not matched to a gene: 6. The CDR3 is 14 residues long. The germline V gene encodes CDR1 SGHTS and CDR2 YDEGEE. The CDR3 DNA reads as TGTGCCAGCAGCTCGCGGACAGGGCAGGATACGCAGTATTTT. Protein product: CASSSRTGQDTQYF.

The rearrangement joins TRBV7-6 to TRBJ2-1; unclear D gene. V was clipped by 2 bases and J by 9 bases, with 8 bases between them. Germline values: CDR1 SGHVS, CDR2 FNYEAQ. CDR3 size: 12 residues. The CDR3 DNA reads as TGTGCCAGCAGCTTATGGTCTGGTGAGCAGTTCTTC. Protein product: CASSLWSGEQFF. The full variable domain, rest sourced from reference TRBV7-6 and TRBJ2-1, is GAGVSQSPRYKVTKRGQDVALRCDPISGHVSLYWYRQALGQGPEFLTYFNYEAQQDKSGLPNDRFSAERPEGSISTLTIQRTEQRDSAMYRCASSLWSGEQFFGPGTRLTVL.

CDR3 sequence reads: CASSPTGGRMNTEAFF. Here the CDR3 DNA reads TGCGCCAGCAGCCCGACCGGGGGACGGATGAACACTGAAGCTTTCTTT. This rearrangement joins TRBV5-1 to TRBJ1-1; tentative D call: TRBD1 (5 bases). The germline CDR1 and CDR2 sequences are SGHRS and YFSETQ. V was clipped by 4 bases and J by 0 bases, with 16 bases between them. The CDR3 length is 16 residues.

The chain recombines TRBV5-4 with TRBJ1-2; 8 positions match TRBD1. Per germline, CDR1 SGHNT and CDR2 YYREEE (reference sequence). Trimming cost V 5 bases and J 3 bases; bases outside gene matches: 6. The CDR3 totals 14 residues. CDR3 loop: CASRLDRGDYGYTF. CDR3 in DNA: TGTGCCAGCAGACTTGACAGGGGCGACTATGGCTACACCTTC.

In its sample, this clone was seen a few times. This chain uses TRBV9 with TRBJ2-7, with D perhaps being TRBD1 or TRBD2 (5 bases each). Trimming removed 4 bases from V and 5 bases from J, with 16 bases in between. This CDR3 spans 14 amino acids. The germline V gene encodes CDR1 SGDLS and CDR2 YYNGEE. The CDR3 sequence: CASSRDPIVDEQYF. The CDR3 DNA sequence: TGTGCCAGCAGCCGGGACCCTATAGTCGACGAGCAGTACTTC.

This clone was observed once. CDR3 DNA sequence: TGTGCCAGCAGCCGGGACAGGGTTTCAGGAAACACCATATATTTT. It yields the protein CASSRDRVSGNTIYF. The V gene is TRBV11-2, the J gene TRBJ1-3, with 9 bases aligning to TRBD1. Germline V gene lookup returns CDR1 SGHAT and CDR2 FQNNGV. The CDR3 is made up of 15 amino acids. V dropped 5 bases and J dropped 4; count of bases not matched to a gene: 6.

CDR3 loop: CASSQTGTTYEQYF. CDR3 in DNA: TGTGCCAGCAGTCAGACAGGGACGACCTACGAGCAGTACTTC. V usage is TRBV28 and J usage is TRBJ2-7; TRBD1 matches at 7 bases. Germline values: CDR1 MDHEN, CDR2 SYDVKM. This CDR3 contains 14 residues. The trim removed 5 bases at V and 2 bases at J, leaving 6 bases unmatched. The whole variable domain, remainder taken from reference TRBV28 and TRBJ2-7, is DVKVTQSSRYLVKRTGEKVFLECVQDMDHENMFWYRQDPGLGLRLIYFSYDVKMKEKGDIPEGYSVSREKKERFSLILESASTNQTSMYLCASSQTGTTYEQYFGPGTRLTVT.

The chain carries TRBV10-3 and TRBJ2-7; D is uncertain. Trimming left V 2 bases short and J 1 base short, with 6 bases between. The CDR3 contains 13 residues. Germline-derived CDR1 and CDR2 are ENHRY and SYGVKD. The CDR3 DNA reads as TGTGCCATCAGTGAGCGGCAGTCCTACGAGCAGTACTTC. This translates into CAISERQSYEQYF.

This chain links TRBV5-1 with TRBJ1-6; D remains ambiguous. Germline V gene sequence: CDR1 SGHRS, CDR2 YFSETQ. This CDR3 region has 13 residues. Trimming left V 2 bases short and J 7 bases short, with 7 bases between. CDR3 sequence reads: CASSFPGNSPLHF. In DNA, the CDR3 is TGCGCCAGCAGCTTCCCGGGGAATTCACCCCTCCACTTT.

V and J are TRBV28 and TRBJ1-2; TRBD1 might be the D (5 bases). The V end lost 4 bases, the J end lost 7 bases, and 7 bases lay between the germline ends. The germline gives CDR1 MDHEN, CDR2 SYDVKM. CDR3 size: 11 residues. The CDR3 is CASSSGIGYTF. Written as DNA, the CDR3 is TGTGCCAGCAGTTCAGGGATTGGCTACACCTTC.

The CDR3 DNA reads TGCGCCAGCAGACAGGGGCCTCAAACGGATCCGACGAACACCGGGGAGCTGTTTTTT. Protein sequence: CASRQGPQTDPTNTGELFF. This chain uses TRBV23-1 with TRBJ2-2, with 7 positions matching TRBD1. TRBV23-1 is placed among ORFs of uncertain function. V lost 6 bases to trimming and J lost 0 bases; unmatched junction nucleotides: 16. The CDR3 has 19 residues.

The rearrangement links TRBV9 to TRBJ1-2; the match to TRBD1 covers 8 bases. This CDR3 region has 17 residues. Germline assignment: CDR1 SGDLS and CDR2 YYNGEE. With V trimmed by 0 bases and J by 7 bases, 14 bases remained unmatched. The CDR3, as DNA: TGTGCCAGCAGCGTAGATCCAGGGGGCGCGAGTCGGGGTGGCTACACCTTC. It specifies CASSVDPGGASRGGYTF.

This chain uses TRBV4-1 with TRBJ2-7; D gene ambiguous. The CDR3 contains 13 residues. Trimming cost V 0 bases and J 10 bases, with 13 bases left between them. Germline V gene sequence: CDR1 MGHRA, CDR2 YSYEKL. The CDR3 coding sequence is TGCGCCAGCAGCCAAGACCCCTCTCCGGATCAGTACTTC. Its translation: CASSQDPSPDQYF.

V usage is TRBV7-2 and J usage is TRBJ2-7; 7 bases map to TRBD2. The CDR3 is made up of 14 amino acids. Germline CDR1 reads SGHTA; CDR2 reads FQGNSA. After removal of 6 bases from V and 1 base from J, the junction contained 6 bases not matched to a gene. CDR3 loop: CASRPGGGSYEQYF. CDR3 bases: TGTGCCAGCAGACCTGGGGGGGGGTCCTACGAGCAGTACTTC.

Here the CDR3 reads CAISESGQPYGYTF. CDR3 in DNA: TGTGCCATCAGTGAGTCTGGACAGCCCTATGGCTACACCTTC. The V and J genes are TRBV10-3 and TRBJ1-2; D is possibly TRBD1 (6 bases). V dropped 0 bases and J dropped 4 bases, with 9 bases sitting between them. The CDR3 is 14 amino acids. The germline gives CDR1 ENHRY, CDR2 SYGVKD.

V is TRBV10-3 and J is TRBJ2-3, with 7 bases aligning to TRBD2. This CDR3 has 14 amino acids. The trim removed 5 bases at V and 2 bases at J, leaving 4 bases unmatched. Germline V gene sequence: CDR1 ENHRY, CDR2 SYGVKD. CDR3 nucleotides: TGTGCCATCAGTCCGGGACTAATCACAGATACGCAGTATTTT. This encodes CAISPGLITDTQYF.

This clone was recorded once. The chain links TRBV6-6 to TRBJ2-2, with TRBD2 as a possible D gene (5 bases). There are 16 residues in the CDR3. V shed 5 bases and J shed 0 bases, with 13 bases lying between them. Germline V gene data show CDR1 as MNHNY and CDR2 as SVGAGI (reference sequence). The DNA for the CDR3 is TGTGCCAGCAGTGTCCAAAATAGCGCGAACACCGGGGAGCTGTTTTTT. Encoded protein: CASSVQNSANTGELFF.

This rearrangement joins TRBV18 to TRBJ1-5; no firm D call. V was shortened by 6 bases and J by 0 bases, with 6 bases between the two germline ends. The CDR3 length is 13 residues. Germline V gene sequence: CDR1 KGHSH, CDR2 LQKENI. CDR3 nucleotides: TGTGCCAGCTCCTCGTCTAGCAATCAGCCCCAGCATTTT. Amino acids: CASSSSSNQPQHF.

The chain combines TRBV5-8 with TRBJ1-5, with D perhaps matching TRBD1 (5 bases). This CDR3 has 15 amino acids. Germline CDR1 SGHTS, CDR2 YDEGEE. V lost 0 bases to trimming and J lost 2 bases, with 9 bases between them. The CDR3 reads CASSLVGPGNQPQHF. Here the CDR3 DNA reads TGTGCCAGCAGCTTGGTGGGGCCTGGCAATCAGCCCCAGCATTTT.

To note about this clone: Its ends do not fully match the called genes, so a read error is possible. The chain has TRBV7-7 and TRBJ2-7; 8 nucleotides align to TRBD2. The CDR3 is 13 residues long. Germline V gene lookup returns CDR1 SSHAT and CDR2 FNYEAQ (reference sequence). The CDR3: CASSPGLDYEQYF. DNA for the CDR3: TGTGCTAGCAGCCCGGGACTAGACTACGAGCAGTACTTC.

The J gene is TRBJ1-2, the V gene TRBV9, with D uncertain. Germline V gene data show CDR1 as SGDLS and CDR2 as YYNGEE. Trimming cost V 4 bases and J 3 bases, with 13 bases left between them. The CDR3 has 14 amino acids. CDR3 sequence (DNA): TGTGCCAGCAGCCCTCAAGCATGGGACTATGGCTACACCTTC. It is translated as CASSPQAWDYGYTF.